Sequencing of this T cell receptor beta chain was carried out in a study of blood T cell repertoires in COVID-19. The wider study: COVID-19 samples, acute and convalescent, were from the United States, Italy and Spain. Sample material is recorded as cDNA or gDNA derived from T cells, B-cell-depleted T cells, or PBMCs.

This clone was detected ten times or more. Sequencing was performed with immunoSEQ multiplex PCR; in TCRdb, only in-frame clones are kept and a portion is missing. This sample has 230,000 or so clones; about 88% occur once, and the top ten carry around 2.6%. The study counted Cohort 3 donors as recovered given two negative PCRs, clearance, or symptom resolution. The CDR3 loop spans 11 amino acids. V lost 7 bases to trimming and J lost 10 bases; unmatched junction nucleotides: 6. Germline CDR1 and CDR2: MNHEY and SMNVEV (reference sequence). The sample taken for sequencing was PBMCs or T cells enriched from blood (not recorded which). The source is a woman aged 25 to 45 who had recovered from COVID-19. The chain has TRBV27 and TRBJ2-5, with 7 positions matching TRBD1. The CDR3 region is CASTLGGRQYF. CDR3 DNA: TGTGCCAGCACCCTAGGGGGCCGCCAGTACTTC.